The rows below give T cell receptor beta chains drawn from one sample of a study of blood T cell repertoires in COVID-19. Profiling relied on immunoSEQ multiplex PCR, and the TCRdb table lists in-frame clones only, not all of them. The sample has 100,000 to 150,000 clones, approximately 74% seen once. The specimen sequenced was peripheral blood. The receptors shown here come from a woman in her 70s with acute or convalescent COVID-19. Each CDR3 is given with its conserved first and last residue. The D gene is left open where the match is weak. Not all rows give a size; the values are once, few, many and, for expanded clones, a class.

>TRBD2|TRBV29-1|NA|18|TRBJ2-5
CSVDGLAGADIVGETQYF
TGCAGCGTTGATGGACTAGCGGGGGCCGATATAGTAGGAGAGACCCAGTACTTC
>NA|TRBV19|NA|15|TRBJ2-7
CASSPKGLTFGEQYF
TGTGCCAGTAGTCCGAAGGGACTCACCTTTGGAGAGCAGTACTTC
>NA|TRBV6-5|once|13|TRBJ1-1
CASSYSAHTEAFF
TGTGCCAGCAGTTACTCGGCTCACACTGAAGCTTTCTTT
>TRBD2|TRBV7-8|NA|16|TRBJ2-3
CASSSGPSGSTDTQYF
TGTGCCAGCAGCTCAGGGCCTAGCGGGAGTACAGATACGCAGTATTTT
>NA|TRBV18|few|14|TRBJ2-7
CASSPTDWSYEQYF
TGTGCCAGCTCACCTACGGACTGGTCCTACGAGCAGTACTTC
>NA|TRBV28|NA|14|TRBJ2-3
CASSSGGAGDTQYF
TGTGCCAGCAGTTCGGGGGGCGCGGGAGATACGCAGTATTTT
>TRBD1|TRBV5-1|NA|14|TRBJ2-5
CASSQTGGQETQYF
TGCGCCAGCAGCCAGACAGGGGGCCAAGAGACCCAGTACTTC
>NA|TRBV7-9|once|14|TRBJ1-1
CASSSTTGNTEAFF
TGTGCCAGCAGCTCAACTACAGGGAACACTGAAGCTTTCTTT
>NA|TRBV5-8|NA|16|TRBJ2-3
CASSLSSDSSTDTQYF
TGTGCCAGCAGCTTATCTAGCGACTCTAGCACAGATACGCAGTATTTT
>NA|TRBV11-2|NA|14|TRBJ2-3
CATRDKSSTDTQYF
TGTGCCACCCGGGACAAATCTAGCACAGATACGCAGTATTTT
>TRBD2|TRBV11-3|many|13|TRBJ2-7
CASSLSAGSEQYF
TGTGCCAGCAGCTTATCAGCGGGAAGCGAGCAGTACTTC
>NA|TRBV4-2|NA|15|TRBJ2-1
CASSQTSQLNQAQFF
TGTGCCAGCAGCCAGACTAGTCAGTTAAATCAAGCCCAGTTCTTC
>TRBD1|TRBV15|few|16|TRBJ1-4
CATSMRVGQGSEKLFF
TGTGCCACCAGCATGCGTGTGGGACAGGGGAGCGAAAAACTGTTTTTT
>TRBD2|TRBV7-2|NA|16|TRBJ2-7
CASSQRRRGVGPEQYF
TGTGCCAGCAGCCAACGAAGGCGGGGGGTCGGGCCCGAGCAGTACTTC
>TRBD1|TRBV2|NA|15|TRBJ1-5
CASRAQGAGNQPQHF
TGTGCCAGCAGGGCTCAGGGGGCAGGCAATCAGCCCCAGCATTTT
>NA|TRBV18|NA|14|TRBJ1-1
CASSPRSQNTEAFF
TGTGCCAGCTCACCACGTAGCCAGAACACTGAAGCTTTCTTT
>TRBD1|TRBV27|NA|15|TRBJ1-2
CASSLAGQVSNGYTF
TGTGCCAGCAGTTTAGCAGGACAGGTCTCTAATGGCTACACCTTC
>TRBD1|TRBV5-6|NA|15|TRBJ1-2
CASSPGQGGKYGYTF
TGTGCCAGCAGCCCGGGACAGGGGGGTAAATATGGCTACACCTTC
>NA|TRBV19|NA|14|TRBJ2-4
CASSITPLRNIQYF
TGTGCCAGTAGTATAACCCCCCTTCGGAACATTCAGTACTTC
>NA|TRBV30|few|13|TRBJ2-2
CAWQAGSTGELFF
TGTGCCTGGCAGGCGGGATCTACCGGGGAGCTGTTTTTT
>TRBD1|TRBV6-5|NA|15|TRBJ2-7
CALRRDRGNSYEQYF
TGTGCCTTACGCCGGGACAGGGGTAACTCCTACGAGCAGTACTTC
>NA|TRBV6-2/TRBV6-3|NA|16|TRBJ2-3
CASSYSGRTGTDTQYF
TGTGCCAGCAGTTACTCGGGGAGGACGGGCACAGATACGCAGTATTTT
>TRBD1|TRBV6-2/TRBV6-3|NA|13|TRBJ2-7
CASSWDRGSEQYF
TGTGCCAGCAGTTGGGACAGGGGAAGCGAGCAGTACTTC
>NA|TRBV5-6|few|15|TRBJ1-5
CASSPWRQGNQPQHF
TGTGCCAGCAGCCCATGGAGACAGGGCAATCAGCCCCAGCATTTT
>NA|TRBV7-9|NA|15|TRBJ1-1
CASSLVGQGRTEAFF
TGTGCCAGCAGCTTAGTGGGTCAGGGTCGGACTGAAGCTTTCTTT
>NA|TRBV3-1/TRBV3-2|once|15|TRBJ1-6
CASSPLRGVDSPLHF
TGTGCCAGCAGCCCCCTACGGGGGGTGGACTCACCCCTCCACTTT
>NA|TRBV7-9|NA|13|TRBJ1-2
CASSGQGTYGYTF
TGTGCCAGCAGTGGGCAGGGGACCTATGGCTACACCTTC
>TRBD1|TRBV20-1|few|13|TRBJ1-2
CSASSRQGVGYTF
TGCAGTGCTAGTAGCCGGCAGGGGGTTGGCTACACCTTC
>NA|TRBV2|NA|12|TRBJ2-3
CASSEGRDTQYF
TGTGCCAGCAGTGAAGGGAGGGATACGCAGTATTTT
>NA|TRBV12-3/TRBV12-4|NA|13|TRBJ1-1
CASSLALRLEAFF
TGTGCCAGCAGTTTAGCGCTGAGGCTTGAAGCTTTCTTT
>TRBD2|TRBV7-9|NA|15|TRBJ2-3
CASSLLAASTDTQYF
TGTGCCAGCAGCTTGCTAGCGGCTAGCACAGATACGCAGTATTTT
>NA|TRBV6-4|few|13|TRBJ2-6
CASGQAGANVLTF
TGTGCCAGCGGGCAGGCTGGGGCCAACGTCCTGACTTTC
>TRBD1|TRBV5-6|NA|15|TRBJ2-2
CASRLGGAGTGELFF
TGTGCCAGCAGATTAGGGGGCGCGGGCACCGGGGAGCTGTTTTTT
>TRBD2|TRBV6-6|NA|15|TRBJ2-1
CASSPRGGSYNEQFF
TGTGCCAGCAGTCCCCGAGGCGGGAGCTACAATGAGCAGTTCTTC
>TRBD2|TRBV18|NA|16|TRBJ2-2
CASSPPGGERTGELFF
TGTGCCAGCTCACCACCTGGGGGGGAGCGCACCGGGGAGCTGTTTTTT
>NA|TRBV18|NA|13|TRBJ1-1
CASSPTENTEAFF
TGTGCCAGCTCACCAACAGAGAACACTGAAGCTTTCTTT
>TRBD1|TRBV5-1|NA|16|TRBJ2-2
CASRDGTGTNTGELFF
TGCGCCAGCAGGGACGGGACAGGGACGAACACCGGGGAGCTGTTTTTT
>TRBD2|TRBV2|once|16|TRBJ2-1
CASQEGLAGYYNEQFF
TGTGCCAGCCAAGAGGGGCTAGCGGGGTACTACAATGAGCAGTTCTTC